These 15 T cell receptor beta chains were sequenced from one sample in a study of T cells in Graves' hyperthyroidism and ophthalmopathy. There were TCR beta CDR3 regions amplified from RNA transcripts. RT-PCR in the first round (using the HTBI primer set) targeted the TCR CDR3. TCRdb reprocessed the multiplex PCR reads via MiXCR and lists one record per CDR3 protein. Of 480,000 or so distinct CDR3 sequences in the sample, around 43% were seen once. Sample: peripheral blood or thyroid tissue (not recorded which). These TCRs come from an adult woman with Graves' disease, either hyperthyroidism or ophthalmopathy (not recorded which).

The chain employs TRBV11-2 and TRBJ2-2; D assignment may be TRBD1 or TRBD2 (5 bases each). This CDR3 contains 15 residues. Germline V gene lookup returns CDR1 SGHAT and CDR2 FQNNGV. Trimming took 5 bases from V and 2 from J, leaving 12 bases between them. This CDR3 reads CASSRRDLNTGELFF. CDR3 coding DNA: TGTGCCAGCAGCAGACGGGACCTCAACACCGGGGAGCTGTTTTTT. The whole variable domain, filled in from reference TRBV11-2 and TRBJ2-2, reads EAGVAQSPRYKIIEKRQSVAFWCNPISGHATLYWYQQILGQGPKLLIQFQNNGVVDDSQLPKDRFSAERLKGVDSTLKIQPAKLEDSAVYLCASSRRDLNTGELFFGEGSRLTVL.

There are a few counts of this clonotype. This sequence joins TRBV9 and TRBJ1-3, with 9 positions matching TRBD1. V dropped 4 bases and J dropped 6; count of bases not matched to a gene: 5. The CDR3 covers 14 residues. From germline, CDR1 is SGDLS and CDR2 YYNGEE. CDR3 loop: CASSPRTGENTIYF. The CDR3 DNA sequence: TGTGCCAGCAGCCCTAGGACAGGGGAAAACACCATATATTTT. Full variable domain (rest looked up from reference TRBV9 and TRBJ1-3): DSGVTQTPKHLITATGQRVTLRCSPRSGDLSVYWYQQSLDQGLQFLIQYYNGEERAKGNILERFSAQQFPDLHSELNLSSLELGDSALYFCASSPRTGENTIYFGEGSWLTVV.

At least ten counts were recorded for this clonotype. The V and J genes are TRBV7-8 and TRBJ2-7; D is ambiguous. This CDR3 spans 15 amino acids. V was cut by 5 bases and J by 3 bases, with 17 bases left in between. Germline V gives CDR1 SGHVS, CDR2 FQNEAQ. CDR3 sequence (DNA): TGTGCCAGCAGCCCTGTCGCGCAGGCCCACTACGAGCAGTACTTC. It codes for CASSPVAQAHYEQYF.

This clonotype was detected a few times. The chain combines TRBV9 with TRBJ2-5; 9 bases map to TRBD2. The CDR3 sequence is 17 residues long. V shed 0 bases, J shed 5 bases, and the junction held 11 bases outside the gene matches. Looked up from germline, CDR1 is SGDLS and CDR2 is YYNGEE. The CDR3 is CASSVAPAGGPGETQYF. Here the CDR3 DNA reads TGTGCCAGCAGCGTAGCTCCCGCGGGAGGGCCGGGGGAGACCCAGTACTTC.

The chain joins TRBV10-3 to TRBJ1-3, with 8 bases aligning to TRBD1. V lost 9 bases and J lost 0; bases outside the gene matches: 4. CDR3 length: 14 residues. CDR1 and CDR2 (germline): ENHRY, SYGVKD. CDR3 region: CAMMDRASGNTIYF. The CDR3 nucleotides read TGTGCCATGATGGACAGGGCCTCTGGAAACACCATATATTTT.

The chain has TRBV7-9 and TRBJ1-6, with D possibly TRBD1 on 5 matching bases. The germline gives CDR1 SEHNR, CDR2 FQNEAQ (reference sequence). With 6 bases removed from V and 5 bases from J, the gap between germline ends came to 11 bases. The CDR3 is made up of 14 amino acids. CDR3 sequence: CASRGREHNSPLHF. The CDR3 bases are TGTGCCAGCAGGGGCAGGGAGCATAATTCACCCCTCCACTTT.

V is TRBV5-6 and J is TRBJ1-4, with 10 bases aligning to TRBD1. Germline trimming cut 4 bases from V and 7 bases from J; bases unmatched to any gene: 4. Per the germline V gene, CDR1 is SGHDT and CDR2 is YYEEEE. There are 14 residues in the CDR3. CDR3 sequence reads: CASSGGQGTEKLFF. As DNA, the CDR3 is TGTGCCAGCAGCGGGGGACAGGGGACTGAAAAACTGTTTTTT.

The chain combines TRBV28 with TRBJ2-7; D is uncertain. Trimming took off 3 bases at V and 2 bases at J, with 11 bases between the two ends. The CDR3 extends over 14 amino acids. Germline CDR1 MDHEN, CDR2 SYDVKM. Written as DNA, the CDR3 is TGTGCCAGCAGTTTTCGGCAGCCCCCCTACGAGCAGTACTTC. Translation gives CASSFRQPPYEQYF.

A note on this clonotype: A single base separates this from a much larger clone, so it may be a read error. The rearrangement uses TRBV10-3 and TRBJ1-4; D is undetermined. This CDR3 region has 13 residues. Germline V gives CDR1 ENHRY, CDR2 SYGVKD. V was trimmed by 6 bases and J by 2 bases, leaving 7 bases between them. The CDR3 DNA is TGTGCCATCAGACAGTTGACTAATGAAAAACTGTTTTTT. This codes for CAIRQLTNEKLFF.

This chain links TRBV20-1 with TRBJ1-1, with D perhaps matching TRBD1 (5 bases). V gave up 2 bases and J gave up 6 bases, with 22 bases separating them. The germline V gene encodes CDR1 DFQATT and CDR2 SNEGSKA (reference sequence). The CDR3 extends over 16 amino acids. The CDR3, as DNA: TGCAGTGCTAGATCACATCCCAGGGACTTATTCGCTGAAGCTTTCTTT. Protein sequence: CSARSHPRDLFAEAFF.

V gene TRBV12-3 or TRBV12-4 combines with J gene TRBJ1-2; D possibly corresponds to TRBD1 (6 bases). The CDR3 has 13 residues. Trimming took off 6 bases at V and 7 bases at J, with 15 bases between the two ends. The CDR3 reads CASSLTGPSGYTF. The CDR3 DNA reads as TGTGCCAGCAGCCTGACAGGACCCTCTGGCTACACCTTC.

The rearrangement links TRBV7-2 to TRBJ2-7; the D is unclear. The CDR3 extends over 14 amino acids. CDR1 and CDR2 (germline): SGHTA, FQGNSA. Trimming took 5 bases from V and 3 from J, leaving 14 bases between them. The CDR3 region has the DNA TGTGCCAGCAGCCCGAATCGAAAGGACTACGAGCAGTACTTC. Protein product: CASSPNRKDYEQYF. Looking up the rest from reference TRBV7-2 and TRBJ2-7 gives the full variable domain: GAGVSQSPSNKVTEKGKDVELRCDPISGHTALYWYRQSLGQGLEFLIYFQGNSAPDKSGLPSDRFSAERTGGSVSTLTIQRTQQEDSAVYLCASSPNRKDYEQYFGPGTRLTVT.

As concerns this clonotype: Without the conserved terminal phenylalanine or tryptophan, this CDR3 likely stems from a read error. This sequence joins TRBV5-1 and TRBJ1-2; 11 bases align to TRBD1. CDR3 size: 18 residues. The germline gives CDR1 SGHRS, CDR2 YFSETQ. The junction had 16 bases not matched to a gene; V was cut back by 5 bases and J by 4 bases. The CDR3: CASRLREGQGAVFYGYTL. The CDR3 coding sequence is TGCGCCAGCAGGCTGAGAGAAGGACAGGGGGCAGTTTTCTATGGCTACACCCTC.

The J gene is TRBJ1-5, the V gene TRBV7-8; weak D call: TRBD1 (6 bases). V lost 5 bases and J lost 0, with 14 bases in between. The CDR3 contains 16 residues. Germline assignment: CDR1 SGHVS and CDR2 FQNEAQ. For the CDR3, the DNA is TGTGCCAGCAGCCCGTCTGGACAGCATAGCAATCAGCCCCAGCATTTT. Amino acid sequence: CASSPSGQHSNQPQHF.

V gene TRBV30 combines with J gene TRBJ1-1; tentative D call: TRBD1 (6 bases). The CDR3 loop spans 13 amino acids. V lost 7 bases and J lost 0, with 12 bases in between. Germline V CDR1 and CDR2: GTSNPN, SVGIG (reference sequence). The CDR3 here is CALSRTVNTEAFF. The CDR3 DNA reads as TGTGCCTTATCAAGGACAGTGAACACTGAAGCTTTCTTT.